The 22 T cell receptor beta chains in this list originate from one sample, sequenced in a study of T cells after yellow fever vaccination. One entry per CDR3 protein results from TCRdb running MiXCR on the 5' RACE reads. The table lists about 360,000 distinct CDR3 sequences, roughly 6.2% of them singletons, with approximately 15% in the top ten. The sample was PBMCs, taken 5 days after the yellow fever booster vaccination. The receptors were sampled from a man aged 25 to 40 who received the YFV17D yellow fever vaccine.

The V and J genes are TRBV10-3 and TRBJ2-1; 10 bases agree with TRBD1. The germline V gene has CDR1 ENHRY and CDR2 SYGVKD. This CDR3 is built from 14 residues. J gave up 1 base and V 7 bases, and 1 base lay outside the gene matches. CDR3 residues: CAIMDRGSYNEQFF. Here the CDR3 DNA reads TGTGCCATCATGGACAGGGGGTCCTACAATGAGCAGTTCTTC.

A few counts support this clonotype. The CDR3 loop reads CASSLPQGNNEQYF. As DNA, the CDR3 is TGTGCCAGCAGTTTACCCCAGGGTAATAACGAGCAGTACTTC. This sequence joins TRBV12-3 or TRBV12-4 and TRBJ2-7, with a tentative D call TRBD1 (5 bases). The CDR3 runs to 14 residues. Trimming pared 2 bases from V and 5 bases from J, leaving 13 bases between.

This chain connects TRBV10-3 to TRBJ2-3; D is unresolved. Trimming pared 0 bases from V and 4 bases from J, leaving 5 bases between. The V gene's germline CDR1 is ENHRY and CDR2 SYGVKD. The CDR3 runs 13 residues. DNA of the CDR3: TGTGCCATCAGTGAGTCATCCCCAGATACGCAGTATTTT. It yields the protein CAISESSPDTQYF.

This clonotype was detected only a few times. The junction departs from the called germline gene at one end, perhaps through a read error. The chain is built from TRBV20-1 and TRBJ2-5, with TRBD1 as a possible D gene (6 bases). The germline CDR1 and CDR2 sequences are DFQATT and SNEGSKA (reference sequence). The CDR3 is made up of 16 amino acids. The DNA of the CDR3 is TGCTGTGCTAGAGATCCCCGACAGGCCTCCCAAGAGACCCAGTACTTC. Translating gives CCARDPRQASQETQYF.

Ten or more counts support this clonotype. The chain recombines TRBV29-1 with TRBJ2-1; D unclear. V was clipped by 4 bases and J by 10 bases, with 14 bases between them. The CDR3 is 12 residues long. CDR1 and CDR2 (germline): SQVTM, ANQGSEA. CDR3 amino acids: CSVGVGLGEQFF. CDR3 coding DNA: TGCAGCGTTGGTGTCGGGCTGGGGGAGCAGTTCTTC.

This sequence joins TRBV11-2 and TRBJ2-5; 10 nucleotides line up with TRBD2. V lost 3 bases and J lost 4; bases outside the gene matches: 5. The germline V gene encodes CDR1 SGHAT and CDR2 FQNNGV. This CDR3 has 15 residues. CDR3 nucleotide sequence: TGTGCCAGCAGCTTGTCTGCTAGCGGGAGAGAGACCCAGTACTTC. This gives the protein CASSLSASGRETQYF.

This clonotype was counted only a few times. The chain combines TRBV7-9 with TRBJ2-7, with TRBD1 matching over 9 bases. Losses at the gene ends were 5 bases for V and 6 bases for J; bases not matched to a gene: 8. The CDR3 is 14 amino acids. Germline loops: CDR1 SEHNR, CDR2 FQNEAQ (reference sequence). In DNA, the CDR3 is TGTGCCAGCAGCCGAAGGACAGGGGTTGTCGAGCAGTACTTC. Translated, it gives CASSRRTGVVEQYF.

This clonotype was counted only a few times. The V and J genes are TRBV6-5 and TRBJ2-7; 7 positions agree with TRBD2. The junction had 3 bases not matched to a gene; V was cut back by 4 bases and J by 9 bases. This CDR3 has 11 residues. Germline-derived CDR1 and CDR2 are MNHEY and SVGAGI. The CDR3 sequence: CASSSSGGQYF. CDR3 coding DNA: TGTGCCAGCAGTTCTAGCGGTGGGCAGTACTTC.

The table lists this clonotype with a few counts. The chain links TRBV20-1 to TRBJ1-3; tentative D call: TRBD1 (5 bases). Germline CDR1 reads DFQATT; CDR2 reads SNEGSKA (reference sequence). The CDR3 consists of 13 residues. V was cut by 4 bases and J by 7 bases, with 14 bases left in between. Here the CDR3 DNA reads TGCAGTGCTACACCAGGGAATAGGAACACCATATATTTT. Amino acids: CSATPGNRNTIYF.

This clonotype was seen only a few times. This chain uses TRBV11-2 with TRBJ2-3, with TRBD2 matching over 11 bases. V shed 4 bases, J shed 3 bases, and the junction held 12 bases outside the gene matches. The CDR3 length is 18 residues. Germline CDR1 is SGHAT and CDR2 is FQNNGV. CDR3 in DNA: TGTGCCAGCAGCTCACCGGGGACTAGCGGAAAGGGGACAGATACGCAGTATTTT. Its protein product is CASSSPGTSGKGTDTQYF.

This clonotype was picked up a small number of times. This sequence joins TRBV7-2 and TRBJ2-5; D is possibly TRBD2 (5 bases). Trimming left V 7 bases short and J 7 bases short, with 22 bases between. Germline V gene lookup returns CDR1 SGHTA and CDR2 FQGNSA. The CDR3 extends over 15 amino acids. Here the CDR3 DNA reads TGTGCCAGCACCCTCCCGACTCGGAGGATTGGGACCCAGTACTTC. It codes for CASTLPTRRIGTQYF.

This clonotype turned up a few times. The rearrangement joins TRBV20-1 to TRBJ2-2, with a tentative D call TRBD1 (5 bases). CDR1 is DFQATT, CDR2 SNEGSKA, per germline (reference sequence). The CDR3 is 16 residues long. Between the trimmed V and J ends, which lost 0 bases and 3 bases, there was a span of 14 bases. The CDR3 region has the DNA TGCAGTGCTAGAGATGCAGGAGACAGATACACCGGGGAGCTGTTTTTT. Translating it yields CSARDAGDRYTGELFF.

V gene TRBV5-1 combines with J gene TRBJ1-1; TRBD1 might be the D (6 bases). V was pared by 3 bases and J by 1 base, with 7 bases between. Germline values: CDR1 SGHRS, CDR2 YFSETQ. CDR3 length equals 13 residues. CDR3 nucleotides: TGCGCCAGCAGCTGGACAGCGAACACTGAAGCTTTCTTT. Translated: CASSWTANTEAFF.

As for this clonotype: One end of the junction varies from germline; a read error may be responsible. In DNA, the CDR3 is TGTGCCAGCAGTTTAACCTCCTACAATGAGGAGTTCTTC. Translated, it gives CASSLTSYNEEFF. The chain carries TRBV28 and TRBJ2-1, with D unclear. In germline, CDR1 is MDHEN, CDR2 SYDVKM. The CDR3 consists of 13 residues. Together with reference TRBV28 and TRBJ2-1, the CDR3 gives the full variable domain: DVKVTQSSRYLVKRTGEKVFLECVQDMDHENMFWYRQDPGLGLRLIYFSYDVKMKEKGDIPEGYSVSREKKERFSLILESASTNQTSMYLCASSLTSYNEEFFGPGTRLTVL.

This clonotype has a count of ten or more. In nucleotides, the CDR3 is TGTGCCAGCACATCGCGTGACGGGAACAGCTACGAGCAGTACTTC. Its protein is CASTSRDGNSYEQYF. V usage is TRBV27 and J usage is TRBJ2-7, with a tentative D call TRBD2 (5 bases). CDR3 length: 15 residues. Germline loops: CDR1 MNHEY, CDR2 SMNVEV (reference sequence). Trimming removed 7 bases at V and 3 bases at J, with 19 bases between.

This clonotype was counted between two and nine times. The V gene is TRBV20-1, the J gene TRBJ2-3; 14 bases line up with TRBD2. This CDR3 has 18 amino acids. J was trimmed by 4 bases and V by 0 bases; bases with no gene match: 9. CDR1 and CDR2 from the germline V gene are DFQATT and SNEGSKA (reference sequence). CDR3 in amino acids: CSARETGTSGRYPDTQYF. The DNA of the CDR3 is TGCAGTGCTAGAGAAACCGGGACTAGCGGGAGATATCCAGATACGCAGTATTTT.

This clonotype was seen repeatedly, ten times or more. The chain combines TRBV4-3 with TRBJ2-1, with a possible D match to TRBD2 (6 bases). Trimming removed 4 bases from V and 3 bases from J, with 13 bases in between. The germline V gene encodes CDR1 LGHNA and CDR2 YSLEER. This CDR3 region has 15 residues. CDR3 protein: CASSPTRDFYNEQFF. CDR3 nucleotide sequence: TGCGCCAGCAGCCCGACCCGGGACTTCTACAATGAGCAGTTCTTC.

This chain joins TRBV3-1 and TRBJ2-6; D perhaps matches TRBD1 (6 bases). This CDR3 contains 16 residues. CDR1 and CDR2 (germline): LGHDT, YNNKEL (reference sequence). With 2 bases removed from V and 4 bases from J, the gap between germline ends came to 12 bases. DNA of the CDR3: TGTGCCAGCAGCCAATACCCAGGGGAAGGGGCCAACGTCCTGACTTTC. Translating gives CASSQYPGEGANVLTF.

This clonotype was detected a few times. The rearrangement links TRBV20-1 to TRBJ1-1, with D perhaps matching TRBD1 (6 bases). Germline V lookup: CDR1 DFQATT, CDR2 SNEGSKA (reference sequence). V lost 5 bases and J lost 4, with 17 bases in between. The length of the CDR3 is 14 residues. CDR3 in DNA: TGCAGTGCTCGCCGGGGGGGGGCGGCCACTGAAGCTTTCTTT. Encoded protein: CSARRGGAATEAFF.

This clonotype turned up a few times. The chain has TRBV30 and TRBJ1-5; a weak D match, TRBD1 (5 bases). Trimming took off 1 base at V and 6 bases at J, with 16 bases between the two ends. The CDR3 is 15 amino acids. Per germline, CDR1 GTSNPN and CDR2 SVGIG (reference sequence). CDR3 in amino acids: CAWSGREGKSQPQHF. CDR3 nucleotides: TGTGCCTGGAGTGGCAGGGAAGGAAAAAGTCAGCCCCAGCATTTT.

This clonotype was observed a handful of times. The chain uses TRBV7-9 and TRBJ1-2; D might be TRBD1 (5 bases). The germline V gene has CDR1 SEHNR and CDR2 FQNEAQ (reference sequence). This CDR3 is built from 14 residues. Trimming pared 5 bases from V and 8 bases from J, leaving 18 bases between. DNA of the CDR3: TGTGCCAGCAGCCCCGGGACGGGCTTCTGGGGCTACACCTTC. Translated: CASSPGTGFWGYTF.

The table lists this clonotype with a few counts. The chain uses TRBV6-1 and TRBJ1-1; unclear D gene. CDR1 and CDR2 (germline): MNHNS, SASEGT. The CDR3 is 13 residues long. With 6 bases removed from V and 1 base from J, the gap between germline ends came to 9 bases. CDR3 DNA sequence: TGTGCCAGCAGAGAAAATAAGAACACTGAAGCTTTCTTT. Its protein product is CASRENKNTEAFF.